The T cell receptor beta chain described here comes from a study of control samples from healthy donors and cancer patients. Only in-frame clones appear in the TCRdb table, and some are missing; sequencing was by immunoSEQ multiplex PCR. Of roughly 76,000 clones in the sample, around 94% were seen once. The CDR3 covers 17 residues. With 4 bases clipped from V and 4 bases from J, the junction kept 8 bases outside the gene matches. Germline V gene lookup returns CDR1 LNHDA and CDR2 SQIVND (reference sequence). This TCR was recovered from a woman aged 40 to 50 in good health. Input material: blood. The genes are TRBV19 and TRBJ2-2, with 11 nucleotides matching TRBD1. CDR3 bases: TGTGCCAGTAGTACCGGGCCGGGACAGGGGGGCACCGGGGAGCTGTTTTTT. Its translation: CASSTGPGQGGTGELFF.